This entry describes one T cell receptor (beta chain). Caucasian, healthy and from Russia, the donors were aged between 6 and 90. Germline CDR1 SGHTA, CDR2 FQGNSA. The V and J ends lost 5 bases and 3 bases respectively, with 19 bases between them. The CDR3 is 16 amino acids. Together with a sample-barcoded 5' primer, a J-beta primer mix was included in a second PCR lasting about 6 to 11 cycles. TCRdb used MiXCR to reprocess the 5' RACE reads, holding one entry per CDR3 protein. The sample records about 1.8 million distinct CDR3 sequences, 40% to 55% being singletons. This sample was included in a study of blood T cells in healthy people across ages.

This TCR was sampled from a middle-aged woman in good health. This rearrangement joins TRBV7-2 to TRBJ2-5; TRBD2 might be the D (6 bases). Sequenced input: blood. CDR3 in DNA: TGTGCCAGCAGCCGAGGGAGACTAGAGAACGAAGAGACCCAGTACTTC. This codes for CASSRGRLENEETQYF.